This T cell receptor beta chain comes out of a study of blood T cell repertoires in COVID-19. Study in general: Nucleic acid was either cDNA or gDNA, and it came from T cells, B-cell-depleted T cells, or PBMCs.

The CDR3 extends over 13 amino acids. Per germline, CDR1 LNHDA and CDR2 SQIVND (reference sequence). Trimming removed 9 bases from V and 3 bases from J, with 14 bases in between. In the source study's methods: How many nucleated cells were present was estimated from reference gene primer amplification. Data came from immunoSEQ multiplex PCR; TCRdb stores just in-frame clones and leaves some out. The V and J calls and clone size are taken from that table; D and trimming were inferred from the DNA. The sample carries around 200,000 clones, about 83% recorded once. The sample taken for sequencing was peripheral blood. This TCR was recovered from a man aged 55 to 69 who had recovered from COVID-19. The chain employs TRBV19 and TRBJ1-2; possibly TRBD1 for D (5 bases). The CDR3 nucleotides read TGTGCCAGCTGCCGGGGGACCTACTATGGCTACACCTTC. This translates into CASCRGTYYGYTF.